This T cell receptor (beta chain) emerged from a study of response to subunit inactivated influenza vaccine. Study-wide points: Authors proposed each seasonal influenza vaccination draws in few new T cells.

This clonotype has only a few counts. Its specificity is not known. The CDR3 has 15 amino acids. Per germline, CDR1 DFQATT and CDR2 SNEGSKA (reference sequence). TCRdb re-analysed the RT-PCR reads in MiXCR, keeping a single row per CDR3 protein. The sample includes 400,000 to 550,000 distinct CDR3 sequences, 25% of them seen just once. The chain has TRBV20-1 and TRBJ2-7; 13 bases map to TRBD2. The specimen was CD4+ T cells sorted from PBMCs, collected roughly 5 days after vaccination. This receptor was taken from a man in his forties or fifties who received an inactivated influenza vaccine. The CDR3: CRPGTSGVVSYEQYF. The CDR3 DNA reads TGCAGGCCTGGGACTAGCGGGGTAGTCTCCTACGAGCAGTACTTC.